One sample yielded the 2 T cell receptor beta chains listed below, sequenced in a study of shared clonotypes between healthy human individuals. Only in-frame clones appear in the TCRdb table, and some are missing; sequencing was by immunoSEQ multiplex PCR. The sample shows more than 2,000,000 clones, roughly 92% of them seen only once. Sample: naive CD4+ T cells sorted from blood. Regarding subset: CD45RA+ positively selected. The receptors here all came from a man aged 18 to 29 in good health.

On this clone itself: The same CDR3 can be traced to other DNA sequences in this sample. V and J are TRBV14 and TRBJ2-5; D not resolved. The CDR3 contains 14 residues. Between the trimmed V and J ends, which lost 0 bases and 3 bases, there was a span of 8 bases. Germline lookup yields CDR1 SGHDN and CDR2 FVKESK. CDR3 nucleotide sequence: TGTGCCAGCAGCCAAGATTTAAGGGAAGAGACCCAGTACTTC. Translated, it gives CASSQDLREETQYF.

The chain has TRBV7-2 and TRBJ1-2; D possibly corresponds to TRBD1 (5 bases). The CDR3 runs 13 residues. Germline V gene sequence: CDR1 SGHTA, CDR2 FQGNSA. Trimming left V 1 base short and J 10 bases short, with 13 bases between. This chain's CDR3 is CASSLGGQRTYTF. CDR3 nucleotide sequence: TGTGCCAGCAGCTTAGGGGGCCAGCGGACCTACACCTTC.